The 11 T cell receptor beta chains below come from one sample, sequenced in a study of CD8 T cells in Susac syndrome. Reverse transcription of 0.5 to 1 ug RNA was performed with random hexamers. TCRdb re-derived calls from the immunoSEQ multiplex PCR reads in MiXCR, one entry per CDR3 protein. Of 150,000 to 200,000 distinct CDR3 sequences listed, around 94% are singletons. Specimen: CD4+ T cells from PBMCs. The receptor source for this set is a human donor in good health.

The chain links TRBV15 to TRBJ2-5, with D maybe TRBD2 (7 bases). V was cut by 0 bases and J by 1 base, with 12 bases left in between. This CDR3 is built from 16 residues. Per the germline V gene, CDR1 is LNHNV and CDR2 is YYDKDF (reference sequence). This chain's CDR3 is CATSRDRGALQETQYF. For the CDR3, the DNA is TGTGCCACCAGCAGAGACCGGGGGGCCCTCCAAGAGACCCAGTACTTC.

V usage is TRBV4-3 and J usage is TRBJ2-1, with TRBD2 matching 8 bases. V was clipped by 3 bases and J by 8 bases; unmatched bases: 12. Germline CDR1 LGHNA, CDR2 YSLEER. The CDR3 length is 16 residues. The CDR3 reads CASSQGTSGRWHEQFF. In nucleotides, the CDR3 is TGCGCCAGCAGCCAGGGGACCAGCGGGAGATGGCATGAGCAGTTCTTC.

The chain couples TRBV5-6 to TRBJ2-2; D not certain. CDR1 and CDR2 (germline): SGHDT, YYEEEE. The CDR3 loop spans 15 amino acids. V dropped 0 bases and J dropped 0 bases, with 6 bases sitting between them. This CDR3 is CASSLAVANTGELFF. DNA of the CDR3: TGTGCCAGCAGCTTGGCTGTTGCGAACACCGGGGAGCTGTTTTTT.

The count of this clonotype is one. The chain combines TRBV3-1 with TRBJ1-3; D is possibly TRBD1 (6 bases). V lost 3 bases and J 2 bases, leaving 11 bases between the germline ends. The CDR3 totals 15 residues. The germline V gene has CDR1 LGHDT and CDR2 YNNKEL (reference sequence). For the CDR3, the DNA is TGTGCCAGCAGCCAGCCTACAGGGACTGGAAACACCATATATTTT. It encodes CASSQPTGTGNTIYF.

This clonotype has a single count. This chain joins TRBV29-1 and TRBJ2-7; a possible D gene is TRBD2 (6 bases). CDR1 SQVTM and CDR2 ANQGSEA come from the germline V gene. V was pared by 7 bases and J by 6 bases, with 13 bases between. The CDR3 has 11 amino acids. CDR3 region: CSARESGEQYF. CDR3 bases: TGCAGCGCTCGGGAGTCGGGCGAGCAGTACTTC.

The rearrangement uses TRBV29-1 and TRBJ1-1; D not certain. The CDR3 runs to 14 residues. Trimming took 0 bases from V and 3 from J, leaving 11 bases between them. From germline, CDR1 is SQVTM and CDR2 ANQGSEA. CDR3 sequence (DNA): TGCAGCGTTGAAGATGGCTCGGCTTACACTGAAGCTTTCTTT. It translates to CSVEDGSAYTEAFF.

The chain combines TRBV7-9 with TRBJ1-1; D is unresolved. The V end was cut by 2 bases, the J end by 1 base, with 8 bases between. Germline CDR1 SEHNR, CDR2 FQNEAQ (reference sequence). CDR3 length equals 14 residues. The CDR3 sequence: CASSLRSTNTEAFF. The DNA for the CDR3 is TGTGCCAGCAGCTTACGGTCGACGAACACTGAAGCTTTCTTT. Supplemented by reference TRBV7-9 and TRBJ1-1, the full variable domain reads DTGVSQNPRHKITKRGQNVTFRCDPISEHNRLYWYRQTLGQGPEFLTYFQNEAQLEKSRLLSDRFSAERPKGSFSTLEIQRTEQGDSAMYLCASSLRSTNTEAFFGQGTRLTVV.

The chain carries TRBV29-1 and TRBJ1-2, with D tentatively TRBD1 (5 bases). The ends were cut back, 6 bases at V and 8 bases at J, with 10 bases in the middle. CDR1 SQVTM and CDR2 ANQGSEA come from the germline V gene. The CDR3 contains 10 residues. The CDR3: CSVGTGGYTF. CDR3 nucleotide sequence: TGCAGCGTCGGGACCGGCGGCTACACCTTC. Full variable domain (missing parts from reference TRBV29-1 and TRBJ1-2): SAVISQKPSRDICQRGTSLTIQCQVDSQVTMMFWYRQQPGQSLTLIATANQGSEATYESGFVIDKFPISRPNLTFSTLTVSNMSPEDSSIYLCSVGTGGYTFGSGTRLTVV.

The chain has TRBV3-1 and TRBJ2-7; D uncertain. CDR1 is LGHDT, CDR2 YNNKEL, per germline (reference sequence). Trimming removed 7 bases at V and 6 bases at J, with 19 bases between. The CDR3 has 14 amino acids. The CDR3 loop is CASTLSGRVSEQYF. Written as DNA, the CDR3 is TGTGCCAGCACCCTATCCGGCCGAGTTTCCGAGCAGTACTTC.

The chain couples TRBV20-1 to TRBJ2-5; the match to TRBD2 covers 8 bases. V shed 4 bases and J 5 bases; nucleotides not matched to a gene: 6. CDR1 is DFQATT, CDR2 SNEGSKA, per germline (reference sequence). This CDR3 has 13 residues. The CDR3 nucleotides read TGCAGTGCTAAGACGGGGGGGAGGGAGACCCAGTACTTC. Translating gives CSAKTGGRETQYF.

This rearrangement joins TRBV6-1 to TRBJ1-6, with 7 bases lining up with TRBD1. This CDR3 is built from 17 residues. Germline CDR1 MNHNS, CDR2 SASEGT. Trimming removed 7 bases from V and 8 bases from J; junction bases left unmatched: 17. The CDR3 DNA reads as TGTGCCAGCACTCCCATCTTCGGACAGGTTGGCGATTCACCCCTCCACTTT. Amino acid sequence: CASTPIFGQVGDSPLHF.